The entry below describes one T cell receptor (beta chain). Profiled with immunoSEQ multiplex PCR; TCRdb holds only in-frame clones, not every one. The repertoire holds more than 400,000 clones, with about 95% as singletons. Caucasian adults living in Nashville, Tennessee, provided all samples. The data were taken from a study of shared clonotypes between healthy human individuals. This receptor was obtained from a woman between 25 and 40 years old in good health. Input material: naive CD4+ T cells sorted from blood. Indicated subset: CD45RA+ positively selected.

The CDR3 DNA reads as TGTGCCAGCTCACTGGACAGGGAGATAGACATTCAGTACTTC. Its translation is CASSLDREIDIQYF. V and J are TRBV18 and TRBJ2-4; 8 bases are a match to TRBD1. Per the germline V gene, CDR1 is KGHSH and CDR2 is LQKENI. Trimming at V came to 4 bases and at J to 8 bases, leaving 7 bases not matched to a gene. The CDR3 is 14 amino acids.